A selection of T cell receptor beta chains follows, all from one sample in a study of T cell repertoires in cytomegalovirus infection. TCRdb passed the reads through MiXCR, listing each CDR3 protein once. The sample includes hundreds of thousands of distinct CDR3 sequences, 35% of them seen just once. Sequenced: PBMCs. The receptors originated from a human donor in good health (CMV status not recorded). Some clones in this sample may be carry-over from other donors' samples. The CDR3 runs from the conserved cysteine through the conserved F or W. D genes are given only for firm matches. Clone size is stated in some rows and not others, as once, few, many or a class when expanded.

J gene,clone size,V gene,D gene,CDR3 DNA,CDR3 protein
TRBJ1-5,many,TRBV12-3/TRBV12-4,-,TGTGCCAGCAGCCCTTGGGGGAGCAATCAGCCCCAGCATTTT,CASSPWGSNQPQHF
TRBJ2-6,-,TRBV25-1,-,TGTGCCAGCAACGAGGGAGGGGCCAACGTCCTGACTTTC,CASNEGGANVLTF
TRBJ1-2,few,TRBV7-9,-,TGTGCCACCCAGGGAACGGATTTTGGCTACACCTTC,CATQGTDFGYTF
TRBJ1-2,-,TRBV4-1,-,TGCGCCAGCAGCCAAGATCAGTGGGGGGGAAGTAACTATGGCTACACCTTC,CASSQDQWGGSNYGYTF
TRBJ2-2,-,TRBV7-6,-,TGTGCCAGCAGCTTAGCACGGGCCACCTACACCGGGGAGCTGTTTTTT,CASSLARATYTGELFF
TRBJ1-4,-,TRBV7-9,-,TGTGCCAGCAGCCCCGGGGCCCGTGAAAAACTGTTTTTT,CASSPGAREKLFF
TRBJ2-6,few,TRBV28,-,TGTGCCAGCAAGAAGGAAGGTACCTCTGGGGCCAACGTCCTGACTTTC,CASKKEGTSGANVLTF
TRBJ1-5,-,TRBV7-2,-,TGTGCCAGCACTCTGGGAAATCAGCCCCAGCATTTT,CASTLGNQPQHF
TRBJ1-1,once,TRBV28,TRBD1,TGTGCCAGTGGACAGGGATTCACTGAAGCTTTCTTT,CASGQGFTEAFF
TRBJ2-1,-,TRBV7-9,TRBD1,TGTGCCAGCAGCTCAACTCGACAGGGCTGGGGAGATGAGCAGTTCTTC,CASSSTRQGWGDEQFF
TRBJ2-3,-,TRBV7-6,-,TGTGCCAGCAGCCAAATGGTGGATACGCAGTATTTT,CASSQMVDTQYF
TRBJ2-3,-,TRBV30,TRBD2,TGTGCCTGGAGTGTACGGCGGGGGGGCCCGGATACGCAGTATTTT,CAWSVRRGGPDTQYF
TRBJ2-1,once,TRBV12-3/TRBV12-4,TRBD2,TGTGCCAGCAGTTTTTGGTCGGGGGGACCCTACAATGAGCAGTTCTTC,CASSFWSGGPYNEQFF
TRBJ1-3,few,TRBV28,-,TGTGCCAGCAGTTTGGGACCGCTCTCTGGAAACACCATATATTTT,CASSLGPLSGNTIYF
TRBJ2-7,few,TRBV27,-,TGTGCCAGCAGTTCGAACCCCCGGTACGAGCAGTACTTC,CASSSNPRYEQYF
TRBJ1-2,-,TRBV5-6,TRBD1,TGTGCCAGCAGCTTGGGGACAGGGGGCGCATTATACTATGGCTACACCTTC,CASSLGTGGALYYGYTF
TRBJ1-6,-,TRBV6-6,-,TGTGCCAACAGTTACTCGGTGGGCAGGGGTTTGCGTAATTCACCCCTCCACTTT,CANSYSVGRGLRNSPLHF
TRBJ1-3,many,TRBV7-8,-,TGTGCCAGCAGCTTAGAACAGCTCCGGGGTGGAAACACCATATATTTT,CASSLEQLRGGNTIYF
TRBJ2-7,few,TRBV7-2,-,TGTGCCAGCAGCTTAGAATTCCGCGAGCAGTACTTC,CASSLEFREQYF
TRBJ2-7,few,TRBV20-1,-,TGCAGTGCTAGCGAGGACATTTTCTACGAGCAGTACTTC,CSASEDIFYEQYF
TRBJ1-1,-,TRBV20-1,-,TGCAGTGCCGCTGCCTTGGAGGCGAACACTGAAGCTTTCTTT,CSAAALEANTEAFF
TRBJ1-1,few,TRBV6-8,TRBD1,TGTGCCAGCAGTTATCGGGGGACAGGGAGGACCACTGAAGCTTTCTTT,CASSYRGTGRTTEAFF
TRBJ2-7,-,TRBV7-2,TRBD2,TGTGCCAGCAGCTTAGTATCTAGCGGGCTTGCCTACGAGCAGTACTTC,CASSLVSSGLAYEQYF
TRBJ2-7,-,TRBV20-1,-,TGCAGTGCTAGTCCAGCGGTTCCCTACGAGCAGTACTTC,CSASPAVPYEQYF
TRBJ2-3,few,TRBV7-9,TRBD2,TGTGCCAGCAGCCCCCGCACTAGCGGTCAAATAGATACGCAGTATTTT,CASSPRTSGQIDTQYF
TRBJ2-3,few,TRBV4-1,-,TGCGCCAGCAGCCATAATGCCGGGGATACGCAGTATTTT,CASSHNAGDTQYF
TRBJ1-5,few,TRBV10-2,-,TGCGCCAGCAGTCCTCAAATTCGCAATCAGCCCCAGCATTTT,CASSPQIRNQPQHF
TRBJ1-1,-,TRBV30,-,TGTGCCTGGATGTTGTGGGGCAGGAACACTGAAGCTTTCTTT,CAWMLWGRNTEAFF
TRBJ2-3,-,TRBV10-3,-,TGTGCCATCAGTGAACAGAGCACAGATACGCAGTATTTT,CAISEQSTDTQYF
TRBJ1-5,few,TRBV12-3/TRBV12-4,-,TGTGCCAGCAGTGGGGGACACTCGAATCAGCCCCAGCATTTT,CASSGGHSNQPQHF
TRBJ2-1,-,TRBV5-1,TRBD2,TGCGCCAGCAGCTTGGGGGTAGCGGGAGGAAATGAGCAGTTCTTC,CASSLGVAGGNEQFF
TRBJ1-1,-,TRBV19,-,TGTGCCACTACGACAGGGAACACTGAAGCTTTCTTT,CATTTGNTEAFF
TRBJ2-1,-,TRBV6-2/TRBV6-3,-,TGTGCCAGCAGCCCCCTGGGCTACTACAATGAGCAGTTCTTC,CASSPLGYYNEQFF
TRBJ2-1,few,TRBV4-2,-,TGTGCCAGCAGCCAACCACTGAATGAGCAGTTCTTC,CASSQPLNEQFF
TRBJ2-2,-,TRBV28,TRBD1,TGTGCCAGCACCCACTGGACAGGGAACACCGGGGAGCTGTTTTTT,CASTHWTGNTGELFF
TRBJ1-1,-,TRBV7-9,-,TGTTCCAGCAGCTTGGCTCAGAACACTGAAGCTTTCTTT,CSSSLAQNTEAFF
TRBJ1-3,once,TRBV6-1,-,TGTGCCAACCCCGGAGGAAACACCATATATTTT,CANPGGNTIYF
TRBJ2-1,few,TRBV7-6,TRBD2,TGTGCCAGCAGCTTAGTAGGTGGGAGGGGATTCAATGAGCAGTTCTTC,CASSLVGGRGFNEQFF
TRBJ2-7,-,TRBV24-1,-,TGTGCCACCAGTGAGTCAGGTCGCTACGAGCAGTACTTC,CATSESGRYEQYF
TRBJ2-3,few,TRBV18,TRBD1,TGTGCCAGCTCACCATCTGGATTGGGACAGGGGAAAAACACAGATACGCAGTATTTT,CASSPSGLGQGKNTDTQYF
TRBJ2-1,-,TRBV2,TRBD2,TGTGCCAGCAGTGAACATGCTAGCGGGGGAAGATCCTCCTACAATGAGCAGTTCTTC,CASSEHASGGRSSYNEQFF
TRBJ2-5,-,TRBV6-5,-,TGTGCCAGCAGTATTGTACGAGCGAGGGTAGGAGAGACCCAGTACTTC,CASSIVRARVGETQYF
TRBJ1-1,few,TRBV20-1,TRBD1,TGCAGTGCTAGCAGGGGGGGGGCGAACACTGAAGCTTTCTTT,CSASRGGANTEAFF
TRBJ1-3,few,TRBV11-2,-,TGTGCCAGCAGCCCCGGCGGCGCGCCGGGAAACACCATATATTTT,CASSPGGAPGNTIYF
TRBJ2-3,few,TRBV27,-,TGTGCCAGCAGAAAAAAGGCGGTCGGCACAGATACGCAGTATTTT,CASRKKAVGTDTQYF
TRBJ1-5,-,TRBV12-3/TRBV12-4,TRBD1,TGTGCCAGCAGTTTTTCGCGGGACAGGGGCAATCAGCCCCAGCATTTT,CASSFSRDRGNQPQHF
TRBJ2-2,few,TRBV11-1,-,TGTGCCAGCAGCCCTCCGGGACTGTACACCGGGGAGCTGTTTTTT,CASSPPGLYTGELFF
TRBJ2-1,many,TRBV7-2,-,TGTGCCAGCAGTTGGACCTCCTACAATGAGCAGTTCTTC,CASSWTSYNEQFF
TRBJ2-3,-,TRBV7-8,TRBD1,TGTGCCAGCAGAGGGACAGGGGTAGATACGCAGTATTTT,CASRGTGVDTQYF
TRBJ2-7,-,TRBV7-4,TRBD1,TGTGCCAGCAGTACAAATCAGGGGGCATCGGGCGAGCAGTACTTC,CASSTNQGASGEQYF
TRBJ2-7,-,TRBV6-1,-,TGTGCCAGCAGTGATCAAGGGCAGATATCTTACGAGCAGTACTTC,CASSDQGQISYEQYF
TRBJ2-5,-,TRBV28,TRBD2,TGTGCCAGCAGTCCCTCCGCGGGAGAACAAGAGACCCAGTACTTC,CASSPSAGEQETQYF
TRBJ2-5,few,TRBV28,-,TGTGCCAGCCTCACTCCGGCCCTTAACAACCAAGAGACCCAGTACTTC,CASLTPALNNQETQYF
TRBJ1-5,once,TRBV20-1,-,TGCAGTGCTACTGCTCCCATCCTAACAGACTCAGGGAGATCTCAGCCCCAGCATTTT,CSATAPILTDSGRSQPQHF
TRBJ2-1,few,TRBV6-2/TRBV6-3,TRBD2,TGTGCCAGCACCAAGGGACTAGCGGGGAATGAGCAGTTCTTC,CASTKGLAGNEQFF
TRBJ1-5,few,TRBV7-6,TRBD1,TGTGCCAGCAGCTCAAAACACAGGGGCAATAGCAATCAGCCCCAGCATTTT,CASSSKHRGNSNQPQHF
TRBJ2-3,few,TRBV6-1,-,TGTGCCAGCAGTGGCCGACTGTCGCAAGGCACAGATACGCAGTATTTT,CASSGRLSQGTDTQYF